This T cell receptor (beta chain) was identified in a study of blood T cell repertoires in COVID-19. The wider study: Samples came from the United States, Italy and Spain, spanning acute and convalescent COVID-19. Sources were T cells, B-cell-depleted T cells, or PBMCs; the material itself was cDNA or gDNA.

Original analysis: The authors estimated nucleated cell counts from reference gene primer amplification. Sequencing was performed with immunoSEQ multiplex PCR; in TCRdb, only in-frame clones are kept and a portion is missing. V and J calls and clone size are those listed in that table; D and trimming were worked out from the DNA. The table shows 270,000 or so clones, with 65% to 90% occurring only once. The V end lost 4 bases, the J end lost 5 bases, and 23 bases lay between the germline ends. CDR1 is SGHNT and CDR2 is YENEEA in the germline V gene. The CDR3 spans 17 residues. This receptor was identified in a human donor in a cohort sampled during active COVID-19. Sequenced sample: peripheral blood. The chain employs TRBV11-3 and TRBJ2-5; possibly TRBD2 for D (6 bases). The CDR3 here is CASSSTSAGGFGETQYF. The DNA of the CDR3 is TGTGCCAGCAGCTCGACCTCTGCTGGAGGGTTTGGGGAGACCCAGTACTTC.